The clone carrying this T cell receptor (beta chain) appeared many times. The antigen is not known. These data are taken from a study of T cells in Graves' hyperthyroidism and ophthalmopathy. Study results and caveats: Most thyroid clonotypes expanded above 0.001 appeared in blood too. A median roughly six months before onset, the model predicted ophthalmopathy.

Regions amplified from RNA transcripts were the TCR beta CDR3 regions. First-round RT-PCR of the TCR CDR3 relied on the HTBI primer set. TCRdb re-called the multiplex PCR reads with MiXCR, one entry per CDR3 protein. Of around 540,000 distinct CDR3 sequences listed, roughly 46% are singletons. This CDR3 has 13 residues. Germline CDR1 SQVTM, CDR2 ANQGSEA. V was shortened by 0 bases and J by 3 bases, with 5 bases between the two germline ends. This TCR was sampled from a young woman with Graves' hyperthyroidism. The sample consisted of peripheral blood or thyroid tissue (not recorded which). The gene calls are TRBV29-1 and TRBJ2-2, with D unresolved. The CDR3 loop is CSVEDSDTGELFF. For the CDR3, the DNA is TGCAGCGTTGAAGATTCGGACACCGGGGAGCTGTTTTTT.